Shown below are 22 T cell receptor beta chains from a single sample sequenced in a study of blood T cells in healthy people across ages. PCR was performed a second time for about 7 to 11 cycles using a sample-barcoded 5' primer and a J-beta primer mix. One entry per CDR3 protein, called by TCRdb with MiXCR from the 5' RACE reads. The table records 550,000 to 650,000 distinct CDR3 sequences, approximately 26% of them present only once. The sample was also reused in another study, on T cells of mothers and their children.

The sequencing input was blood. These receptors were collected from a boy between 2 and 10 years old in good health.

This chain uses TRBV7-6 with TRBJ2-5; TRBD1 aligns across 10 bases. This CDR3 is built from 16 residues. Per the germline V gene, CDR1 is SGHVS and CDR2 is FNYEAQ. The trim removed 5 bases at V and 2 bases at J, leaving 8 bases unmatched. Here the CDR3 reads CASSDPGDRGQETQYF. CDR3 nucleotides: TGTGCCAGCAGCGATCCCGGGGACAGGGGTCAAGAGACCCAGTACTTC.

The gene calls are TRBV7-2 and TRBJ2-3, with 12 nucleotides matching TRBD2. After removal of 6 bases from V and 4 bases from J, the junction contained 5 bases not matched to a gene. Germline CDR1 and CDR2: SGHTA and FQGNSA. This CDR3 spans 15 amino acids. The CDR3: CASSRTSGDADTQYF. The CDR3 coding sequence is TGTGCCAGCAGTAGGACTAGCGGGGATGCAGATACGCAGTATTTT.

This CDR3 reads CSVGTGLGQPQHF. Here the CDR3 DNA reads TGCAGCGTGGGAACAGGGTTGGGTCAGCCCCAGCATTTT. V and J are TRBV29-1 and TRBJ1-5; D might be TRBD1 (6 bases). This CDR3 is 13 amino acids long. CDR1 SQVTM and CDR2 ANQGSEA come from the germline V gene. Trimming pared 6 bases from V and 6 bases from J, leaving 15 bases between.

There are a few counts of this clonotype. This chain connects TRBV28 to TRBJ2-1; 10 bases fit TRBD2. This CDR3 has 13 amino acids. Per germline, CDR1 MDHEN and CDR2 SYDVKM. CDR3 residues: CAILAGVYNEQFF. In DNA form, the CDR3 reads TGTGCGATTCTAGCGGGGGTCTACAATGAGCAGTTCTTC.

The rearrangement links TRBV2 to TRBJ2-5; D not certain. CDR1 and CDR2 (germline): SNHLY, FYNNEI. Trimming took 8 bases from V and 5 from J, leaving 9 bases between them. The CDR3 has 11 residues. This CDR3 is CASELVETQYF. The DNA of the CDR3 is TGTGCCAGCGAATTAGTGGAGACCCAGTACTTC.

The rearrangement uses TRBV5-1 and TRBJ2-5; 8 nucleotides agree with TRBD1. The J call may not be correct, given that the DNA end is closer to TRBJ2-1. This CDR3 region has 16 residues. Germline V lookup: CDR1 SGHRS, CDR2 YFSETQ. DNA for the CDR3: TGCGCCAGCAGCTTGGGGGTGGGACAGGCTCAAAGGGAGCAGTTCTTC. Amino acids: CASSLGVGQAQREQFF.

The table lists this clonotype with a few counts. CDR3 nucleotides: TGTGCCAGCAGTGAATGGAGCGGGGGCGGGGAGCTGTTTTTT. It translates to CASSEWSGGGELFF. The J gene is TRBJ2-2, the V gene TRBV25-1; 8 nucleotides match TRBD2. Per germline, CDR1 MGHDK and CDR2 SYGVNS. CDR3 length: 14 residues. The V segment lost 1 base and the J segment 7 bases; nucleotides outside the gene matches: 2.

The J gene is TRBJ1-4, the V gene TRBV6-1; the match to TRBD1 covers 7 bases. The CDR3 covers 15 residues. Per germline, CDR1 MNHNS and CDR2 SASEGT. V dropped 6 bases and J dropped 7; count of bases not matched to a gene: 11. CDR3 DNA: TGTGCCAGCAGCCCTGGGACAGTTACGGGTGAAAAACTGTTTTTT. It yields the protein CASSPGTVTGEKLFF.

Comment on this clonotype: Sequence at one end of the junction differs from germline and may be a read error. V is TRBV29-1 and J is TRBJ2-7, with a possible D match to TRBD2 (5 bases). The CDR3 is made up of 14 amino acids. The V gene's germline CDR1 is SQVTM and CDR2 ANQGSEA. The CDR3 loop is CSVRLPITSNEQYF. In DNA form, the CDR3 reads TGCAGCGTGCGACTACCCATAACCTCCAACGAGCAGTACTTC.

This clonotype turned up a few times. This chain connects TRBV15 to TRBJ2-1; D is undetermined. This CDR3 is built from 18 residues. V lost 0 bases to trimming and J lost 0 bases, with 15 bases between them. Per germline, CDR1 LNHNV and CDR2 YYDKDF (reference sequence). This chain's CDR3 is CATSRDHEFPSSYNEQFF. In DNA, the CDR3 is TGTGCCACCAGCAGAGATCATGAGTTTCCTAGCTCCTACAATGAGCAGTTCTTC.

This clonotype was picked up a small number of times. The V and J genes are TRBV2 and TRBJ2-7; 8 bases line up with TRBD2. The junction had 3 bases not matched to a gene; V was cut back by 9 bases and J by 2 bases. CDR3 length: 12 residues. Germline lookup yields CDR1 SNHLY and CDR2 FYNNEI. In nucleotides, the CDR3 is TGTGCCAGTGGCGGGGGGCCCTACGAGCAGTACTTC. Its protein product is CASGGGPYEQYF.

This clonotype was recorded a few times. The chain joins TRBV20-1 to TRBJ1-2; no reliable D call. Germline V gives CDR1 DFQATT, CDR2 SNEGSKA (reference sequence). The CDR3 is made up of 12 amino acids. Trimming removed 1 base from V and 7 bases from J, with 10 bases in between. CDR3 in DNA: TGCAGTGCTAGAGGGGCGGGAGGTGGCTACACCTTC. It yields the protein CSARGAGGGYTF.

This clonotype was seen a handful of times. This chain joins TRBV11-2 and TRBJ2-4, with D maybe TRBD2 (7 bases). The CDR3 runs 16 residues. The V gene's germline CDR1 is SGHAT and CDR2 FQNNGV. V lost 6 bases and J lost 2, with 17 bases in between. CDR3 loop: CASSPTGGFTKNIQYF. The DNA for the CDR3 is TGTGCCAGCAGTCCCACGGGGGGCTTTACCAAAAACATTCAGTACTTC.

This rearrangement joins TRBV4-3 to TRBJ2-3, with 12 bases matching TRBD2. The V and J ends lost 3 bases and 2 bases, in that order; junction bases with no gene match: 12. CDR1 LGHNA and CDR2 YSLEER come from the germline V gene. The CDR3 has 19 residues. CDR3 DNA: TGCGCCAGCAGCCAGGCTTGGGCTAGCGGGAGGGCGCTCACAGATACGCAGTATTTT. Its translation is CASSQAWASGRALTDTQYF.

This chain uses TRBV19 with TRBJ2-7, with D possibly matching TRBD2 (5 bases). The V gene lost 6 bases and the J gene lost 3 bases, with 12 bases spanning the gap. The CDR3 loop spans 13 amino acids. Germline assignment: CDR1 LNHDA and CDR2 SQIVND (reference sequence). The CDR3 nucleotides read TGTGCCAGTAGGATGATGGGGAGCTACGAGCAGTACTTC. This encodes CASRMMGSYEQYF.

Ten or more counts support this clonotype. The chain employs TRBV5-5 and TRBJ2-3; 8 nucleotides agree with TRBD2. The CDR3 loop spans 18 amino acids. The junction had 15 bases not matched to a gene; V was cut back by 2 bases and J by 4 bases. Looked up from germline, CDR1 is SGHKS and CDR2 is YYEKEE (reference sequence). The CDR3 nucleotides read TGTGCCAGCAGCTTTCGCCGGACAAAAGGACTAGCCTCAGATACGCAGTATTTT. Its protein product is CASSFRRTKGLASDTQYF.

The rearrangement links TRBV24-1 to TRBJ2-3, with D perhaps matching TRBD2 (5 bases). CDR1 and CDR2 from the germline V gene are KGHDR and SFDVKD. The CDR3 loop spans 15 amino acids. Trimming took 3 bases from V and 2 from J, leaving 11 bases between them. The CDR3 is CATSDPQDSTDTQYF. The CDR3 region has the DNA TGTGCCACCAGTGATCCCCAGGACTCCACAGATACGCAGTATTTT.

This clonotype was picked up a small number of times. CDR3 bases: TGTGCCAGCAGCGGGGGACAGGGGGGAAGGTCACCCCTCCACTTT. Translated, it gives CASSGGQGGRSPLHF. The chain employs TRBV7-9 and TRBJ1-6; 11 bases are shared with TRBD1. This CDR3 contains 15 residues. Losses at the gene ends were 5 bases for V and 10 bases for J; bases not matched to a gene: 7. The germline V gene encodes CDR1 SEHNR and CDR2 FQNEAQ (reference sequence).

This clonotype was seen only a few times. The germline gene is not matched at one end of the junction; a read error may be the cause. The chain has TRBV5-1 and TRBJ1-1, with no clear D. This CDR3 contains 11 residues. Germline assignment: CDR1 SGHRS and CDR2 YFSETQ. CDR3 in DNA: TGCGCCAGCAGCTTGAACGCTGAAGCTTTCTTT. Its protein product is CASSLNAEAFF.

The rearrangement joins TRBV12-3 or TRBV12-4 to TRBJ1-2; D is undetermined. The CDR3 covers 13 residues. V shed 5 bases and J shed 8 bases, with 15 bases lying between them. In DNA form, the CDR3 reads TGTGCCAGCAGTCCGGGCCCCACGGGGGGCTACACCTTC. It is translated as CASSPGPTGGYTF.

Notes on this clonotype: The CDR3 does not end in the conserved phenylalanine or tryptophan, so this is likely a read error. The genes are TRBV20-1 and TRBJ2-1, with unresolved D. Trimming took 2 bases from V and 7 from J, leaving 15 bases between them. Germline assignment: CDR1 DFQATT and CDR2 SNEGSKA (reference sequence). The CDR3 has 14 amino acids. The CDR3 nucleotides are TGCAGTGCTAGACCCATAGACGCGTGGAATGAGCAGTTCTTA. This sequence encodes CSARPIDAWNEQFL.

The chain carries TRBV3-1 and TRBJ2-3, with 9 positions matching TRBD2. Germline CDR1 is LGHDT and CDR2 is YNNKEL (reference sequence). The CDR3 consists of 16 residues. The V gene end was trimmed by 0 bases and the J gene end by 4 bases; junction bases not matched to a gene: 5. For the CDR3, the DNA is TGTGCCAGCAGCCAAGATCGTTCTAGCGGGGCAGATACGCAGTATTTT. Amino acid sequence: CASSQDRSSGADTQYF.